This T cell receptor (beta chain) is from a study of Ad26.COV2.S vaccination and SARS-CoV-2 variants. Whole-study context: Ad26.COV2.S was injected intramuscularly once or twice, 56 days apart.

The CDR3 length is 17 residues. CDR1 MNHEY and CDR2 SVGEGT come from the germline V gene. V shed 5 bases, J shed 4 bases, and the junction held 9 bases outside the gene matches. As for treatment: over 15 received Ad26.COV2.S at low or high dose, single or two shots; 5 received placebo; per-sample allocation not given. On day 63 after the first injection, vaccine and placebo recipients gave samples. It was an adult aged 18-55 years in Boston who was the donor. The protocol was immunoSEQ multiplex PCR, while the TCRdb copy is restricted to in-frame clones and leaves out a portion. Counted here are 430,000 or so clones, 90% occurring once; the ten biggest clones make up 9% to 15%.

The V call is TRBV6-2 or TRBV6-3, the J call TRBJ2-1; TRBD2 matches 12 bases. The receptor was isolated from a person aged 18-60 years who received the Ad26.COV2.S COVID-19 vaccine or a placebo. The specimen was peripheral blood, collected in a trial of Ad26.COV2.S vaccine versus placebo. The CDR3 coding sequence is TGTGCCAGCAGTCCACGCCGACTAGCGGGAGTTTACAATGAGCAGTTCTTC. It encodes CASSPRRLAGVYNEQFF.